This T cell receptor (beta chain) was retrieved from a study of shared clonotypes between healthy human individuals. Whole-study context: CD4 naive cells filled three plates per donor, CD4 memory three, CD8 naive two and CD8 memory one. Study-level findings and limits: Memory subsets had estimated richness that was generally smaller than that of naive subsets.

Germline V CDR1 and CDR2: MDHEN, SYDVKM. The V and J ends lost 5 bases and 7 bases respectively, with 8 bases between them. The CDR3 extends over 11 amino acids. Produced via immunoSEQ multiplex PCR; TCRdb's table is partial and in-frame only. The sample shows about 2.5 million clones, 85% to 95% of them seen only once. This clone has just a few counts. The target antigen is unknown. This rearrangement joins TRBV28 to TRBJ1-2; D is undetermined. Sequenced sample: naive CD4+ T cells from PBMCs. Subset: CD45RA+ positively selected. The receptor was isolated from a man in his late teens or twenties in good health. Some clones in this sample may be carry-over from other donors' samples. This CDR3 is CASSSVGGYTF. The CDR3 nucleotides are TGTGCCAGCAGTAGTGTCGGTGGCTACACCTTC.